The clone carrying this T cell receptor beta chain was picked up many times. Its antigen is still unknown. The record originates from a study of T cells in Graves' hyperthyroidism and ophthalmopathy. RNA transcripts provided the source from which TCR beta CDR3 regions were amplified. TCR CDR3 underwent first-round RT-PCR with the HTBI primer set. TCRdb used MiXCR to reprocess the multiplex PCR reads, holding one entry per CDR3 protein. The sample has over 300,000 distinct CDR3 sequences, 14% seen once. V gave up 7 bases and J gave up 5 bases, with 14 bases separating them. This CDR3 has 14 amino acids. Germline V lookup: CDR1 SNHLY, CDR2 FYNNEI. Researchers defined stable Graves' hyperthyroidism as no ophthalmopathy progression within 18 months. Study-wide findings and caveats: Prediction of ophthalmopathy progression came a median 6.5 months pre-onset. Most clonotypes expanded in thyroid above 0.001 were likewise present in blood.

The sequencing input was blood. This receptor was identified in a woman aged 60-75 years with Graves' hyperthyroidism. The chain recombines TRBV2 with TRBJ1-4, with D tentatively TRBD1 (6 bases). The CDR3 loop is CASMWGQGNEKLFF. In DNA form, the CDR3 reads TGTGCCAGCATGTGGGGGCAGGGAAATGAAAAACTGTTTTTT.